This T cell receptor beta chain appears in the sequencing data of a study of T cell repertoires in cytomegalovirus infection. The wider study: Matching HLA type, along with CMV infection, was indicated by public TCR beta signatures.

Germline-derived CDR1 and CDR2 are MNHEY and SVGAGI. Trimming cost V 2 bases and J 1 base; bases outside gene matches: 10. CDR3 length equals 18 residues. This clonotype occurred a few times. Its specificity is unknown. Each CDR3 protein gets one entry after TCRdb re-called the reads with MiXCR. Altogether some 920,000 distinct CDR3 sequences are present, around 30% being singletons, with the ten largest covering around an eighth. The chain recombines TRBV6-5 with TRBJ2-1; 8 bases map to TRBD1. The sequence derives from a human donor in good health (CMV status not recorded). Some clones in this sample may be carry-over from other donors' samples. The starting material was cultured CD8+ T cells from PBMCs, obtained from culture after CMV antigen stimulation. Written as DNA, the CDR3 is TGTGCCAGCAGTTACGCCCATGTGGACAGGGAGTCCTACAATGAGCAGTTCTTC. It yields the protein CASSYAHVDRESYNEQFF.